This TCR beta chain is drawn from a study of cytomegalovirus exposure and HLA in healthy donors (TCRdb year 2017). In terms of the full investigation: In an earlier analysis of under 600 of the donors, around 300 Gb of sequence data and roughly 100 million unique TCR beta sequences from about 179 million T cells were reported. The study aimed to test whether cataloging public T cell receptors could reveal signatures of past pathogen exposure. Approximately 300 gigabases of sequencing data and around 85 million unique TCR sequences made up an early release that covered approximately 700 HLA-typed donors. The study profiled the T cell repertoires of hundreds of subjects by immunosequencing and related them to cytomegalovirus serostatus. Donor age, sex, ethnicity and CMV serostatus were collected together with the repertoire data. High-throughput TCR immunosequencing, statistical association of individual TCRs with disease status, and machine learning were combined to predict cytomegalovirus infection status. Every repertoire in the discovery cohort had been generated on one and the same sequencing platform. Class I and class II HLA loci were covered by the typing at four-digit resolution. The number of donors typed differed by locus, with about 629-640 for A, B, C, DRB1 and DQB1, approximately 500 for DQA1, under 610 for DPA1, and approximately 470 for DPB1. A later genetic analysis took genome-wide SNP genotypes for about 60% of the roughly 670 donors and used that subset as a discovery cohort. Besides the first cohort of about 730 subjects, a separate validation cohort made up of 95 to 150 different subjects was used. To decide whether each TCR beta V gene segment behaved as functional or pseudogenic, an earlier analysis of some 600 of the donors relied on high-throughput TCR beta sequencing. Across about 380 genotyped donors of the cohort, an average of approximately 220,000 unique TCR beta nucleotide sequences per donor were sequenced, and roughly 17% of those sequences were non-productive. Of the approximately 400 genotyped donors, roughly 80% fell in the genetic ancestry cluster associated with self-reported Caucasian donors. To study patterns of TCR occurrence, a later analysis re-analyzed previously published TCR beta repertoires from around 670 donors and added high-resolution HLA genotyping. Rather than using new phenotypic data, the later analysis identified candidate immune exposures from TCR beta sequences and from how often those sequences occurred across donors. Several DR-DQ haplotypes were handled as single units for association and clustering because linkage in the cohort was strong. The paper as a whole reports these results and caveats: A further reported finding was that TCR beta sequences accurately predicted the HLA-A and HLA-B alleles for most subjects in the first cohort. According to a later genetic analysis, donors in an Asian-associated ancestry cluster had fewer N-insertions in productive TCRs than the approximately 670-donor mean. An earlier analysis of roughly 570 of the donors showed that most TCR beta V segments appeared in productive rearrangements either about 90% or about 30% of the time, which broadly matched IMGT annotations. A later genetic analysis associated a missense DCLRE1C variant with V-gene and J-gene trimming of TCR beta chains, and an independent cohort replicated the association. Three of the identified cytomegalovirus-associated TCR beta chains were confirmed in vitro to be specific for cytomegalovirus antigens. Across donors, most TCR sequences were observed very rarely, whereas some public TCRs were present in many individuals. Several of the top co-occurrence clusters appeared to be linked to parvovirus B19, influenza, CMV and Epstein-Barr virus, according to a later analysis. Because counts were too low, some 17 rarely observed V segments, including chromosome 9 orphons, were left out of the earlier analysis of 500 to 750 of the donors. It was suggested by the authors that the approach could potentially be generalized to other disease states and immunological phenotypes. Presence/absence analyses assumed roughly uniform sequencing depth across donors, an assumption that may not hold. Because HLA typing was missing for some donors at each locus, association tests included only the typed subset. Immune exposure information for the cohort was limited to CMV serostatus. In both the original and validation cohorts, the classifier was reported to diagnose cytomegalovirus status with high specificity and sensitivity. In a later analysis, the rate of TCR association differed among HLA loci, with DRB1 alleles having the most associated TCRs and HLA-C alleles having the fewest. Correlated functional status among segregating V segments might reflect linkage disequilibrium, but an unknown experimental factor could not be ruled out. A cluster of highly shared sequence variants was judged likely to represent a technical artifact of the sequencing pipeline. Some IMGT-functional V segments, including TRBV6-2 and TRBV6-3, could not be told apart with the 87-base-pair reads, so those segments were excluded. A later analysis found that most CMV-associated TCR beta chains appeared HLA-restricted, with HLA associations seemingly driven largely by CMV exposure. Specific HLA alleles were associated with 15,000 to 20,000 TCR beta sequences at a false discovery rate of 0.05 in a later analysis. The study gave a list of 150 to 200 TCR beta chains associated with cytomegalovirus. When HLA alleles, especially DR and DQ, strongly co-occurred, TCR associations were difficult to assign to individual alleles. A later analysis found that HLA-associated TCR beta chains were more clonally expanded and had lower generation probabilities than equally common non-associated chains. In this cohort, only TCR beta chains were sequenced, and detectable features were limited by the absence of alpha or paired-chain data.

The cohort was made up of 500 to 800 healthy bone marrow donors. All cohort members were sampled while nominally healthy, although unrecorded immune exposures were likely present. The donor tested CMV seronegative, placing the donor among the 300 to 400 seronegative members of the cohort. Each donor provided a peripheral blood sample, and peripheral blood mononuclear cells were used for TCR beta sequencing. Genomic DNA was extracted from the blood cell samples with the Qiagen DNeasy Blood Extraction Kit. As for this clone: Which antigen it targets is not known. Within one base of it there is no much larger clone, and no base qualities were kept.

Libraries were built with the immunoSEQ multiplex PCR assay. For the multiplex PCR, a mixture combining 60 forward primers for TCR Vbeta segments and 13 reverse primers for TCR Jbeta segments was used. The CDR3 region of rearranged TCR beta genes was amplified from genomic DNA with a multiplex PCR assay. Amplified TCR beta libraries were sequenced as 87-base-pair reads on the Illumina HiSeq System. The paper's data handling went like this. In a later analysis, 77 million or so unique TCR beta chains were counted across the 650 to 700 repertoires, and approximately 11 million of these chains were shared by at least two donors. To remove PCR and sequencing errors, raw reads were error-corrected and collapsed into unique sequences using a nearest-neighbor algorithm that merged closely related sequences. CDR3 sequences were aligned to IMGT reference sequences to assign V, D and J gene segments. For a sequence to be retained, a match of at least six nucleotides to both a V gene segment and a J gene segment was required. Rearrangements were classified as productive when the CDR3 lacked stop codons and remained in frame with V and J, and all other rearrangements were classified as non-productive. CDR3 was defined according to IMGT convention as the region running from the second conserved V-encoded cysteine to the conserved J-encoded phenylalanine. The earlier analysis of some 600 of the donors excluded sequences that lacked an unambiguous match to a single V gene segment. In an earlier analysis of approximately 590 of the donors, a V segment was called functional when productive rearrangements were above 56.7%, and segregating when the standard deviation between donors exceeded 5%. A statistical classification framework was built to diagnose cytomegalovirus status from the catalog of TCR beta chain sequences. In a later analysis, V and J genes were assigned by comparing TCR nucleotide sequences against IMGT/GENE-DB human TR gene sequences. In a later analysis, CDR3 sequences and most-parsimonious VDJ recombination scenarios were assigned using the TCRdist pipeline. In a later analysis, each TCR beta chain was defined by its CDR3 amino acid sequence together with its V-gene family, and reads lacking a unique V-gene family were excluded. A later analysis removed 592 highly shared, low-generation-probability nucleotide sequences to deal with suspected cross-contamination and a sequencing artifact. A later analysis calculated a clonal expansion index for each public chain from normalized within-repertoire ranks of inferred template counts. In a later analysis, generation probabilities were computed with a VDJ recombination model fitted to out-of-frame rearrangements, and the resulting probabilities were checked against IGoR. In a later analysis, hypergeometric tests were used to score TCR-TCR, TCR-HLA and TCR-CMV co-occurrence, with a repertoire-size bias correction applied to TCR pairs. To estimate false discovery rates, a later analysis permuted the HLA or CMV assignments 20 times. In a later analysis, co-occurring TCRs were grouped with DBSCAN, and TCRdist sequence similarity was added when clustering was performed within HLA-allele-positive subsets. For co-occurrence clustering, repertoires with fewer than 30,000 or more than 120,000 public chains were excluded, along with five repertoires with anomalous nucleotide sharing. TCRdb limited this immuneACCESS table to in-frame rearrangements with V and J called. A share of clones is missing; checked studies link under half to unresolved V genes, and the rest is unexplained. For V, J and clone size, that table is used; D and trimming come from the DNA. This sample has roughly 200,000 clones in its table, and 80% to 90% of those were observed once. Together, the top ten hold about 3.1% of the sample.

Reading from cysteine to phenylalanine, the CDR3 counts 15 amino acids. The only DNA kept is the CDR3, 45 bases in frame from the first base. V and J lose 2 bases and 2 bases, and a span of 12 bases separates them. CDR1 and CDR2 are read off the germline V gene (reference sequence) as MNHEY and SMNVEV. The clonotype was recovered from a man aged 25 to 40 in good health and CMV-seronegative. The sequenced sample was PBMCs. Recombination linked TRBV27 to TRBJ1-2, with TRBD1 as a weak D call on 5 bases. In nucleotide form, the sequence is TGTGCCAGCAGTTTAGTTCCCCCAGGGAACTATGGCTACACCTTC. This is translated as CASSLVPPGNYGYTF.